These T cell receptor beta chains were read from a single sample in a study of neurological immune-mediated disorders. Each CDR3 protein is one row after TCRdb ran MiXCR on the 5' RACE reads. The sample lists some 86,000 distinct CDR3 sequences; approximately 2.8% were seen once. Input material: PBMCs. The receptors were gathered from a woman in her 30s with multiple sclerosis. CDR3s include the opening cysteine and the closing phenylalanine or tryptophan. Fields, in order: D gene, V gene, clone size, J gene, CDR3 DNA, CDR3 protein. D genes are given only for firm matches. Where a row states a size, it is once, few, many or the class of an expanded clone; other rows omit it.

.,TRBV20-1,many,TRBJ2-5,TGCAGTGCTAGAGGCCCACCACCCCAAGAGACCCAGTACTTC,CSARGPPPQETQYF
.,TRBV5-5,.,TRBJ1-6,TGTGCCAGCAGCTTGGCCGAGCCAGGACAGTTTAATTCACCCCTCCACTTT,CASSLAEPGQFNSPLHF
.,TRBV9,many,TRBJ2-1,TGTGCCAGCAGCGCCCCCCTAAGCTCCTACAATGAGCAGTTCTTC,CASSAPLSSYNEQFF
.,TRBV20-1,many,TRBJ2-1,TGCAGTGCTGGCCAACGCCTATACAATGAGCAGTTCTTC,CSAGQRLYNEQFF
.,TRBV12-3/TRBV12-4,many,TRBJ2-5,TGTGCCAGCAGTTTTTCTTCCAACCCGGAGACCCAGTACTTC,CASSFSSNPETQYF
.,TRBV18,.,TRBJ2-7,TGTGCCAGCTCACCAGGTATGGGTCAGTACTTC,CASSPGMGQYF
.,TRBV5-6,.,TRBJ2-2,TGTGCCAGCAGCTTCCCCCCTGGCACCGGGGAGCTGTTTTTT,CASSFPPGTGELFF
TRBD2,TRBV29-1,many,TRBJ2-7,TGCAGCGTTGAAGCAACTAGCGGGAGCTCCTACGAGCAGTACTTC,CSVEATSGSSYEQYF
.,TRBV20-1,many,TRBJ2-5,TGCAGTGCTACCCGGGTCGGCGCCCTAGAAGAGACCCAGTACTTC,CSATRVGALEETQYF
.,TRBV6-5,many,TRBJ2-3,TGTGCCAGCAGAACCACAGATACGCAGTATTTT,CASRTTDTQYF
TRBD2,TRBV20-1,many,TRBJ2-1,TGCAGTGCTGGGACTAGCGGGAGGGGCAATGAGCAGTTCTTC,CSAGTSGRGNEQFF
TRBD1,TRBV5-1,many,TRBJ1-4,TGCGCCAGCAGCGCGACAGGGGCTAATGAAAAACTGTTTTTT,CASSATGANEKLFF
.,TRBV7-2,many,TRBJ1-6,TGTGCCAGCAGCTTAGACTGGAATAATTCACCCCTCCACTTT,CASSLDWNNSPLHF
TRBD1,TRBV5-1,many,TRBJ1-2,TGCGCCAGCAGCTTCAGTGGGACAGATGGCTACACCTTC,CASSFSGTDGYTF
TRBD1,TRBV5-1,many,TRBJ2-1,TGCGCCAGCAGCTTGGTGGGGTCCGGGGAGATAGGGACAGGCAATGAGCAGTTCTTC,CASSLVGSGEIGTGNEQFF
.,TRBV5-1,many,TRBJ1-1,TGCGCCAGCAGCTTGGCCATCGACTACACTGAAGCTTTCTTT,CASSLAIDYTEAFF
.,TRBV11-2,many,TRBJ2-5,TGTGCCAGCAGCTATCTGGGGGCAGCCCTGGGAGAGACCCAGTACTTC,CASSYLGAALGETQYF
.,TRBV12-3/TRBV12-4,many,TRBJ1-4,TGTGCCAGCAGTTTCCGGATTGGGGCAACTAATGAAAAACTGTTTTTT,CASSFRIGATNEKLFF
TRBD2,TRBV20-1,many,TRBJ2-2,TGCAGTGCTACCGGGGGGGCTAGCGGGAGTCTTTTCGCCGGGGAGCTGTTTTTT,CSATGGASGSLFAGELFF
.,TRBV20-1,many,TRBJ1-2,TGCAGTGCTAGGGGTTCTGGCGGACGCACCTTC,CSARGSGGRTF
TRBD2,TRBV5-1,many,TRBJ2-1,TGCGCCAGCAGCGCAACGGGGGGCAATGAGCAGTTCTTC,CASSATGGNEQFF
.,TRBV10-3,many,TRBJ1-2,TGTGCCATCAGTGAGCCGGCGGGGAACTATGGCTACACCTTC,CAISEPAGNYGYTF
.,TRBV28,many,TRBJ2-7,TGTGCCAGCAGCCAAGGAGGGTACGAGCAGTACTTC,CASSQGGYEQYF
.,TRBV20-1,many,TRBJ2-7,TGCAGTGCGCCGAGGACGTACTCTCGGAACGAGCAGTACTTC,CSAPRTYSRNEQYF